This TCR beta chain was sequenced for a study of shared clonotypes between healthy human individuals. Study-level findings and limits: Among donors, clonotype sharing was expected to be affected by sequencing depth.

A word on this clone: Its antigen is not known.

Profiled with immunoSEQ multiplex PCR; TCRdb holds only in-frame clones, not every one. This sample has about 660,000 clones, with 74% found just once. Material: memory CD4+ T cells sorted from blood. Subset indicated: CD45RA-negative fraction. This sequence was found in a woman aged 25 to 45 in good health.

The CDR3 coding sequence is TGTGCCAGCAGAAAAGAGGGAGGTTTCCCCTACGAGCAGTACTTC. Residues: CASRKEGGFPYEQYF. The gene calls are TRBV27 and TRBJ2-7, with D perhaps TRBD2 (6 bases). The CDR3 is 15 residues long. Germline values: CDR1 MNHEY, CDR2 SMNVEV (reference sequence). The V end lost 6 bases, the J end lost 2 bases, and 17 bases lay between the germline ends.